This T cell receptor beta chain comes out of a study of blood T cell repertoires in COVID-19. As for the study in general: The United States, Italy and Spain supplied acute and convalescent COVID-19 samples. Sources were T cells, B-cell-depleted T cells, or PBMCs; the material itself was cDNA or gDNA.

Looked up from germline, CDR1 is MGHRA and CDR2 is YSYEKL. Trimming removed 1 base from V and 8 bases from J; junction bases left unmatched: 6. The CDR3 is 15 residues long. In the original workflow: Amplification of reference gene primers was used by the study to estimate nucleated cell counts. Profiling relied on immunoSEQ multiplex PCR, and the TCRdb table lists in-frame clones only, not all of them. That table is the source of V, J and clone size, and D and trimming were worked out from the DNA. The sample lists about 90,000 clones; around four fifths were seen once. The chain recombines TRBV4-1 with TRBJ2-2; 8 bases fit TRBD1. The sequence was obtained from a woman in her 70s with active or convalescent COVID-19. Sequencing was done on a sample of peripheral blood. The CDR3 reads CASSQGGRGLGELFF. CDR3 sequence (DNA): TGCGCCAGCAGCCAAGGGGGCAGGGGGCTAGGGGAGCTGTTTTTT.